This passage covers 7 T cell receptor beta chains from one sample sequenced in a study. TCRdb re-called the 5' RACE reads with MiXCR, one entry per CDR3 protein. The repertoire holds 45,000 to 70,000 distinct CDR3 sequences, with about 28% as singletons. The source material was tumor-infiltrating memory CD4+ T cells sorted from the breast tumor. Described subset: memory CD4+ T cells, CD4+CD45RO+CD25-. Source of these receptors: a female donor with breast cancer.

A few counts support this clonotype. The CDR3 bases are TGTGCCAGCAGTGTTACAGCAACTAATGAAAAACTGTTTTTT. Amino acids: CASSVTATNEKLFF. The chain links TRBV6-1 to TRBJ1-4; D is uncertain. The CDR3 extends over 14 amino acids. With 4 bases removed from V and 0 bases from J, the gap between germline ends came to 6 bases. Germline V gives CDR1 MNHNS, CDR2 SASEGT.

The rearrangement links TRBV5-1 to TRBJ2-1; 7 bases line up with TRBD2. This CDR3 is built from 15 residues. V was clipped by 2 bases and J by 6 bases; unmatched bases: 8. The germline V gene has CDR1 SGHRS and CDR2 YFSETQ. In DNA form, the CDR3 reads TGCGCCAGCAGCTTAAGGGAGGGCCCGGGCAATGAGCAGTTCTTC. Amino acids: CASSLREGPGNEQFF.

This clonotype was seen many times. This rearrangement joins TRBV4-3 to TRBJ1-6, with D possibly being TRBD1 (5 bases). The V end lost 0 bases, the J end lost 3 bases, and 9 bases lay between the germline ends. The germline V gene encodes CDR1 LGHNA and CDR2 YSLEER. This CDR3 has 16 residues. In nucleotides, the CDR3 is TGCGCCAGCAGCCAAGAGGGACGGATCTATAATTCACCCCTCCACTTT. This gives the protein CASSQEGRIYNSPLHF.

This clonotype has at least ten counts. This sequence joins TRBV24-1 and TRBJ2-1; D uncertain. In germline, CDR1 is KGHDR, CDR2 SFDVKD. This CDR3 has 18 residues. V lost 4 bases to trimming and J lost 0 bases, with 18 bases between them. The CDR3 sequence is CATSDPNPLVGSYNEQFF. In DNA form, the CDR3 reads TGTGCCACCAGTGACCCCAATCCTCTGGTTGGCTCCTACAATGAGCAGTTCTTC.

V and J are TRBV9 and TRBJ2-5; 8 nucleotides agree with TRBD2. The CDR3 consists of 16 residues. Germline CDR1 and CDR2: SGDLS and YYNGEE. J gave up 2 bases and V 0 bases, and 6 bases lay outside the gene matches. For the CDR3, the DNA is TGTGCCAGCAGCGTAGCCGGGACTAGAGGACAAGAGACCCAGTACTTC. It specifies CASSVAGTRGQETQYF.

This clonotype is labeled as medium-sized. CDR3 residues: CASRDTVGSPLHF. The CDR3 DNA reads as TGTGCCAGCAGGGATACCGTCGGGTCACCCCTCCACTTT. The gene calls are TRBV7-2 and TRBJ1-6; D is unresolved. The CDR3 length is 13 residues. The V end lost 6 bases, the J end lost 10 bases, and 13 bases lay between the germline ends. Germline V gives CDR1 SGHTA, CDR2 FQGNSA.

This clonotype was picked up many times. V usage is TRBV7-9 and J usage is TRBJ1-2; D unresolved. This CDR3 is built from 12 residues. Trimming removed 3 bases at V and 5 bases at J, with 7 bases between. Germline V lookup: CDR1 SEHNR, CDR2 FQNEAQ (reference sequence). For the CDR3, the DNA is TGTGCCAGCAGCTTCGGAACATATGGCTACACCTTC. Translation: CASSFGTYGYTF.